These T cell receptor beta chains were read from a single sample in a study of blood T cell repertoires in COVID-19. The repertoire was sequenced with immunoSEQ multiplex PCR; TCRdb's copy has only in-frame clones and lacks some. The table has a few hundred thousand clones, about 91% seen once. Sequencing input: peripheral blood. The source is a person aged 18 to 30 with COVID-19, enrolled during active disease. Both conserved end residues are part of each CDR3. Each record gives: V gene, J gene, clone size, D gene, CDR3 DNA, CDR3 protein. The D gene is left open where the match is weak. Clone size is shown for a subset of rows, as once, few, many or a class of expanded clone.

>TRBV14|TRBJ2-1|NA|NA
TGTGCCAGCAGCCAAGATCTCCCCCTATACAATGAGCAGTTCTTC
CASSQDLPLYNEQFF
>TRBV29-1|TRBJ2-2|NA|TRBD1
TGCAGCGTCGGGACAGGGACGAACACCGGGGAGCTGTTTTTT
CSVGTGTNTGELFF
>TRBV15|TRBJ1-3|NA|NA
TGTGCCACCAGCACTGGACAGAGCTCTGGAAACACCATATATTTT
CATSTGQSSGNTIYF
>TRBV7-2|TRBJ2-7|NA|NA
TGTGCCAGCAGCTTGGACTATTCCTACGAGCAGTACTTC
CASSLDYSYEQYF
>TRBV5-1|TRBJ1-1|NA|TRBD1
TGCGCCAGCAGCTTGGAGGGACAGACTACTATGAACACTGAAGCTTTCTTT
CASSLEGQTTMNTEAFF
>TRBV6-1|TRBJ1-4|NA|TRBD1
TGTGCCAGCAGTGCCGGGACAGCTACAACTAATGAAAAACTGTTTTTT
CASSAGTATTNEKLFF
>TRBV6-1|TRBJ1-5|NA|TRBD1
TGTGCCAGCAGTGAATTTTTGGGACAGGGACAGCCCCAGCATTTT
CASSEFLGQGQPQHF
>TRBV12-3/TRBV12-4|TRBJ2-3|NA|NA
TGTGCCAGCAGGTCCCTAGTCACAGATACGCAGTATTTT
CASRSLVTDTQYF
>TRBV10-1|TRBJ1-1|NA|NA
TGCGCCAGCAGTGAAAGCGGGGCAAGCACTGAAGCTTTCTTT
CASSESGASTEAFF
>TRBV29-1|TRBJ2-1|once|NA
TGCAGCGTTGAAAAAACTAGAGGTGAGCAGTTCTTC
CSVEKTRGEQFF
>TRBV20-1|TRBJ2-3|NA|NA
TGCAGCCCGGGAGATACGCAGTATTTT
CSPGDTQYF
>TRBV5-5|TRBJ1-5|NA|TRBD1
TGTGCCAGCAGGCCGACCGGGACAGGGGGCGAGGGAGTGGTTCAGCCCCAGCATTTT
CASRPTGTGGEGVVQPQHF
>TRBV9|TRBJ1-5|once|NA
TGTGCCAGCTCAGGACAGCTGAGCAATCAGCCCCAGCATTTT
CASSGQLSNQPQHF
>TRBV28|TRBJ2-4|NA|TRBD1
TGTGCCAGCAGTTACAGGGGGCTGAACATTCAGTACTTC
CASSYRGLNIQYF
>TRBV4-1|TRBJ1-1|NA|NA
TGCGCCAGCAGCCCCGTGGGGGGGGTAGGGACTGAAGCTTTCTTT
CASSPVGGVGTEAFF
>TRBV6-2/TRBV6-3|TRBJ2-5|NA|NA
TGTGCCAGCAGTCACAGGGTGGAGACCCAGTACTTC
CASSHRVETQYF
>TRBV29-1|TRBJ2-1|NA|TRBD1
TGCAGCGTTGAATCTTTGGACAGGGGATACAATGAGCAGTTCTTC
CSVESLDRGYNEQFF
>TRBV7-3|TRBJ2-7|NA|TRBD1
TGTGCCAGCAGCCCAGGACAGGGGTACGAGCAGTACTTC
CASSPGQGYEQYF
>TRBV11-2|TRBJ2-2|NA|TRBD2
TGTGCCAGCAGCCGAAGCGGGAGCGGCGGGGAGCTGTTTTTT
CASSRSGSGGELFF
>TRBV5-5|TRBJ2-3|NA|TRBD2
TGTGCCAGCAGCACCGGACTAGTCTCCACAGATACGCAGTATTTT
CASSTGLVSTDTQYF
>TRBV4-1|TRBJ2-1|NA|TRBD1
TGCGCCAGCAGCCCATCCCGGGACAGGGGAAATGAGCAGTTCTTC
CASSPSRDRGNEQFF
>TRBV14|TRBJ2-7|NA|NA
TGTGCCAGCAGCCAAGGACAGAACTCCTACGAGCAGTACTTC
CASSQGQNSYEQYF